Each of the 26 T cell receptor beta chains below was sequenced from the same sample in a study of blood T cell repertoires in COVID-19. Sequencing was performed with immunoSEQ multiplex PCR; in TCRdb, only in-frame clones are kept and a portion is missing. Among about 230,000 clones listed, approximately 85% were seen once. The sequenced material came from peripheral blood. Every receptor here comes from a man aged 35 to 55 with acute or convalescent COVID-19.

V and J are TRBV7-9 and TRBJ2-1; D gene ambiguous. The CDR3 spans 12 residues. Germline V gives CDR1 SEHNR, CDR2 FQNEAQ (reference sequence). Trimming took 5 bases from V and 8 from J, leaving 10 bases between them. Written as DNA, the CDR3 is TGTGCCAGCAGCGTACAGCATGATGAGCAGTTCTTC. It specifies CASSVQHDEQFF.

This clone occurred a few times. The V and J genes are TRBV30 and TRBJ1-2, with D unresolved. Trimming took 4 bases from V and 0 from J, leaving 6 bases between them. Germline CDR1 GTSNPN, CDR2 SVGIG (reference sequence). This CDR3 comprises 12 residues. DNA of the CDR3: TGTGCCTGGATCGCAGCTAACTATGGCTACACCTTC. Translated: CAWIAANYGYTF. The full variable domain, its missing parts supplied by reference TRBV30 and TRBJ1-2, is SQTIHQWPATLVQPVGSPLSLECTVEGTSNPNLYWYRQAAGRGLQLLFYSVGIGQISSEVPQNLSASRPQDRQFILSSKKLLLSDSGFYLCAWIAANYGYTFGSGTRLTVV.

This chain uses TRBV10-3 with TRBJ1-2, with 7 bases aligning to TRBD1. Germline loops: CDR1 ENHRY, CDR2 SYGVKD. With V trimmed by 7 bases and J by 6 bases, 17 bases remained unmatched. The length of the CDR3 is 16 residues. CDR3 sequence (DNA): TGTGCCATCAATCGACAGGGCTCCCCCAGAGGCGATGGCTACACCTTC. Its translation is CAINRQGSPRGDGYTF.

The genes are TRBV12-3 or TRBV12-4 and TRBJ1-3; maybe TRBD1 (5 bases). This CDR3 has 13 amino acids. V lost 2 bases and J 5 bases, leaving 7 bases between the germline ends. The CDR3 region is CASSLLGRNTIYF. CDR3 coding DNA: TGTGCCAGCAGTTTATTGGGGCGAAACACCATATATTTT.

CDR3 DNA: TGTGCCAGTAGTATCTCACACAGGGACACTGAAGCTTTCTTT. As protein: CASSISHRDTEAFF. The chain carries TRBV19 and TRBJ1-1; possibly TRBD1 for D (6 bases). The CDR3 loop spans 14 amino acids. Germline V gives CDR1 LNHDA, CDR2 SQIVND (reference sequence). The V gene lost 3 bases and the J gene lost 3 bases, with 11 bases spanning the gap.

This chain joins TRBV10-2 and TRBJ1-5; TRBD1 agrees at 10 bases. Germline V gene data show CDR1 as WSHSY and CDR2 as SAAADI. Trimming removed 4 bases from V and 7 bases from J; junction bases left unmatched: 7. CDR3 length: 15 residues. CDR3 region: CASSGSDRGTQPQHF. CDR3 sequence (DNA): TGCGCCAGCAGTGGATCGGACAGGGGGACACAGCCCCAGCATTTT.

The rearrangement joins TRBV7-2 to TRBJ1-1; 7 bases map to TRBD1. Trimming cost V 4 bases and J 4 bases; bases outside gene matches: 3. CDR1 and CDR2 from the germline V gene are SGHTA and FQGNSA. The CDR3 has 13 amino acids. The CDR3 nucleotides are TGTGCCAGCAGCTCGACAGGGTTCACTGAAGCTTTCTTT. Translated: CASSSTGFTEAFF. Based on the CDR3 plus reference TRBV7-2 and TRBJ1-1, the full variable domain is GAGVSQSPSNKVTEKGKDVELRCDPISGHTALYWYRQSLGQGLEFLIYFQGNSAPDKSGLPSDRFSAERTGGSVSTLTIQRTQQEDSAVYLCASSSTGFTEAFFGQGTRLTVV.

The rearrangement uses TRBV5-1 and TRBJ2-3; a weak D match, TRBD2 (6 bases). CDR3 length: 13 residues. V lost 0 bases and J lost 4, with 6 bases in between. Germline CDR1 is SGHRS and CDR2 is YFSETQ. Here the CDR3 reads CASSLGLADTQYF. CDR3 coding DNA: TGCGCCAGCAGCTTGGGACTAGCAGATACGCAGTATTTT.

The rearrangement uses TRBV5-4 and TRBJ2-7; 7 positions match TRBD1. V lost 3 bases, J lost 5 bases, and 2 bases stayed unmatched. Germline CDR1 is SGHNT and CDR2 is YYREEE (reference sequence). CDR3 length: 12 amino acids. Written as DNA, the CDR3 is TGTGCCAGCAGCTCCGACAGGGACGAGCAGTACTTC. It encodes CASSSDRDEQYF.

This chain joins TRBV28 and TRBJ1-1; 7 bases match TRBD1. Per the germline V gene, CDR1 is MDHEN and CDR2 is SYDVKM. This CDR3 region has 15 residues. V shed 6 bases, J shed 2 bases, and the junction held 9 bases outside the gene matches. CDR3 in DNA: TGTGCCAGCAGCCAAGGGACAGTTCTAAACACTGAAGCTTTCTTT. Its protein is CASSQGTVLNTEAFF.

This chain uses TRBV10-3 with TRBJ1-4, with D uncertain. CDR1 ENHRY and CDR2 SYGVKD come from the germline V gene. Trimming left V 3 bases short and J 5 bases short, with 10 bases between. The CDR3 is 14 amino acids. The CDR3 DNA reads as TGTGCCATCAGTGACCCCCCGGGGAATGAAAAACTGTTTTTT. Its translation is CAISDPPGNEKLFF.

This clone was seen a few times. The chain links TRBV2 to TRBJ1-5; D may be TRBD1 (5 bases). The germline gives CDR1 SNHLY, CDR2 FYNNEI. V was cut by 6 bases and J by 1 base, with 16 bases left in between. CDR3 length: 16 amino acids. In DNA form, the CDR3 reads TGTGCCAGCAGCCTGCGGGGGACGGAAAGCAATCAGCCCCAGCATTTT. Residues: CASSLRGTESNQPQHF.

V is TRBV10-3 and J is TRBJ2-7; 7 bases agree with TRBD2. The trim removed 2 bases at V and 4 bases at J, leaving 5 bases unmatched. The CDR3 is made up of 14 amino acids. The germline V gene encodes CDR1 ENHRY and CDR2 SYGVKD. The CDR3 protein is CAISEDRGVYEQYF. The CDR3 region has the DNA TGTGCCATCAGTGAGGACCGGGGGGTTTACGAGCAGTACTTC.

V is TRBV7-3 and J is TRBJ2-1, with D maybe TRBD2 (5 bases). The ends were cut back, 0 bases at V and 9 bases at J, with 12 bases in the middle. Germline V lookup: CDR1 SGHTA, CDR2 FQGTGA. The CDR3 runs 14 residues. DNA of the CDR3: TGTGCCAGCAGCTTAACGGACTGGGCCGGTGAGCAGTTCTTC. This codes for CASSLTDWAGEQFF.

There are many counts of this clone. This chain links TRBV18 with TRBJ1-1, with D unresolved. The CDR3 is 13 amino acids. Germline V lookup: CDR1 KGHSH, CDR2 LQKENI. Trimming cost V 3 bases and J 4 bases, with 9 bases left between them. The DNA of the CDR3 is TGTGCCAGCTCACCGTACATAAGCACTGAAGCTTTCTTT. It specifies CASSPYISTEAFF.

The rearrangement uses TRBV5-1 and TRBJ1-4; D perhaps matches TRBD1 (5 bases). Trimming shortened V by 4 bases and J by 8 bases, and 15 bases separated the two germline ends. This CDR3 has 14 amino acids. Germline V gives CDR1 SGHRS, CDR2 YFSETQ. In DNA, the CDR3 is TGCGCCAGCAGCGCCGGGACTGGGCGGGAAAAACTGTTTTTT. Protein: CASSAGTGREKLFF.

With respect to this clone: Germline and junction disagree at one end, which may indicate a read error. V usage is TRBV2 and J usage is TRBJ2-7, with TRBD1 matching over 7 bases. The CDR3 runs 11 residues. Germline V gives CDR1 SNHLY, CDR2 FYNNEI. Here the CDR3 DNA reads TGTGCCAGCAGTGAAAGGACAGGATTACTCTTC. Protein sequence: CASSERTGLLF.

This clone appeared a few times. The rearrangement uses TRBV5-6 and TRBJ1-3; weak D call: TRBD1 (6 bases). The length of the CDR3 is 16 residues. CDR1 SGHDT and CDR2 YYEEEE come from the germline V gene. Trimming stripped 4 bases from V and 1 base from J, with 15 bases between. CDR3 loop: CASSPTGFSSGNTIYF. For the CDR3, the DNA is TGTGCCAGCAGCCCCACAGGGTTTTCTTCTGGAAACACCATATATTTT.

V is TRBV25-1 and J is TRBJ1-1; 9 bases align to TRBD1. Germline trimming cut 2 bases from V and 3 bases from J; bases unmatched to any gene: 4. The CDR3 loop spans 15 amino acids. Looked up from germline, CDR1 is MGHDK and CDR2 is SYGVNS. DNA of the CDR3: TGTGCCAGCAGTGAAAGTGACAGGGGGTACACTGAAGCTTTCTTT. Residues: CASSESDRGYTEAFF.

The V and J genes are TRBV27 and TRBJ1-3; the D is unclear. The CDR3 length is 12 residues. Germline V lookup: CDR1 MNHEY, CDR2 SMNVEV (reference sequence). V lost 11 bases to trimming and J lost 3 bases, with 11 bases between them. The CDR3, as DNA: TGTGCCCCCACAAGACTTGGAAACACCATATATTTT. Amino acid sequence: CAPTRLGNTIYF.

CDR3 nucleotide sequence: TGTGCCAGCAGAACCCTTACTAGCGGGAGGACCAACAATGAGCAGTTCTTC. Protein product: CASRTLTSGRTNNEQFF. V is TRBV28 and J is TRBJ2-1; 12 bases fit TRBD2. The CDR3 contains 17 residues. Germline values: CDR1 MDHEN, CDR2 SYDVKM. V was clipped by 6 bases and J by 5 bases; unmatched bases: 11.

The chain joins TRBV3-1 (or the pseudogene TRBV3-2) to TRBJ2-2; 13 bases line up with TRBD2. The CDR3 is 16 residues long. CDR1 and CDR2 (germline): LGHDT, YNNKEL (reference sequence). Trimming took 6 bases from V and 6 from J; bases not matched to a gene: 7. CDR3 loop: CASRTSGGPNSGELFF. The CDR3 coding sequence is TGTGCCAGCAGGACTAGCGGGGGGCCCAATTCCGGGGAGCTGTTTTTT.

The chain recombines TRBV30 with TRBJ1-3, with D perhaps matching TRBD1 (5 bases). The length of the CDR3 is 12 residues. V was cut by 7 bases and J by 0 bases, with 7 bases left in between. Germline CDR1 GTSNPN, CDR2 SVGIG (reference sequence). The CDR3 nucleotides are TGTGCCTATCAGGGCTCTGGAAACACCATATATTTT. As protein: CAYQGSGNTIYF.

J is TRBJ2-1 and V is TRBV7-9; perhaps TRBD2 as D (6 bases). V lost 3 bases, J lost 0 bases, and 18 bases lay in between. CDR3 length: 18 amino acids. Looked up from germline, CDR1 is SEHNR and CDR2 is FQNEAQ (reference sequence). In DNA form, the CDR3 reads TGTGCCAGCAGCTTTACCCTTGGGCGGGGCGGCTCCTACAATGAGCAGTTCTTC. This encodes CASSFTLGRGGSYNEQFF.

The chain couples TRBV6-5 to TRBJ2-7, with D uncertain. The V gene lost 2 bases and the J gene lost 1 base, with 6 bases spanning the gap. The CDR3 spans 13 residues. Per the germline V gene, CDR1 is MNHEY and CDR2 is SVGAGI. CDR3 in amino acids: CASSYIGSYEQYF. CDR3 nucleotide sequence: TGTGCCAGCAGTTACATCGGGTCCTACGAGCAGTACTTC.

This clone occurred a few times. CDR3 region: CASSLWLNQGPVGELFF. The CDR3 DNA reads as TGTGCCAGCAGTTTATGGTTGAATCAGGGGCCGGTCGGGGAGCTGTTTTTT. The chain employs TRBV28 and TRBJ2-2; D possibly corresponds to TRBD1 (6 bases). The CDR3 is 17 residues long. V was shortened by 0 bases and J by 7 bases, with 18 bases between the two germline ends. Germline V lookup: CDR1 MDHEN, CDR2 SYDVKM. Full variable domain (remainder filled in from reference TRBV28 and TRBJ2-2): DVKVTQSSRYLVKRTGEKVFLECVQDMDHENMFWYRQDPGLGLRLIYFSYDVKMKEKGDIPEGYSVSREKKERFSLILESASTNQTSMYLCASSLWLNQGPVGELFFGEGSRLTVL.